The rows below give T cell receptor beta chains drawn from one sample of a study of shared clonotypes between healthy human individuals. Generated by immunoSEQ multiplex PCR, the TCRdb table keeps only in-frame clones and is missing some. This sample has 2.5 million or so clones, with approximately 90% found just once. Sequenced: naive CD4+ T cells sorted from blood. Source of these receptors: a man aged 18 to 35 in good health. Each CDR3 is given with its conserved first and last residue. The order of the fields is V gene, D gene, clone size, J gene, CDR3 DNA, CDR3 protein. A D gene is named only where the DNA matches it firmly. Clone size appears in some rows only: once, few, many, or a class for an expanded clone.

v_call: TRBV4-2; d_call: .; clone_size: .; j_call: TRBJ2-7; cdr3_nt: TGTGCCAGCAGCCAAAGCCAACTAGGAGGGAACTACGAGCAGTACTTC; cdr3_aa: CASSQSQLGGNYEQYF
v_call: TRBV4-3; d_call: .; clone_size: .; j_call: TRBJ2-3; cdr3_nt: TGCGCCAGCAGCCAAGACTCGTCTAGCACAGATACGCAGTATTTT; cdr3_aa: CASSQDSSSTDTQYF
v_call: TRBV30; d_call: .; clone_size: .; j_call: TRBJ1-2; cdr3_nt: TGTGCCTGGACCCCATGGGAGGGCTCCCACTATGGCTACACCTTC; cdr3_aa: CAWTPWEGSHYGYTF
v_call: TRBV6-5; d_call: .; clone_size: .; j_call: TRBJ1-3; cdr3_nt: TGTGCCAGCACTACCCCAGGGGTTGGAAACACCATATATTTT; cdr3_aa: CASTTPGVGNTIYF
v_call: TRBV10-2; d_call: TRBD2; clone_size: .; j_call: TRBJ2-7; cdr3_nt: TGCGCCAGCACCCTCACCCCGAGCGGGAGGGCCCCCGAGCAGTACTTC; cdr3_aa: CASTLTPSGRAPEQYF
v_call: TRBV2; d_call: .; clone_size: .; j_call: TRBJ1-2; cdr3_nt: TGTGCCAGCAGTATAGGGCTTAACTATGGCTACACCTTC; cdr3_aa: CASSIGLNYGYTF
v_call: TRBV12-2; d_call: .; clone_size: once; j_call: TRBJ2-7; cdr3_nt: TGTGCAAGTCGTGGGGGGGGATCGACGGAGCCTCTCTACGAGCAGTACTTC; cdr3_aa: CASRGGGSTEPLYEQYF
v_call: TRBV7-2; d_call: .; clone_size: once; j_call: TRBJ1-2; cdr3_nt: TGTGCCAGCAGCTTAGAGTCCAGGGTAGAAAGGTTAGCTAACTATGGCTACACCTTC; cdr3_aa: CASSLESRVERLANYGYTF
v_call: TRBV6-1; d_call: TRBD1; clone_size: .; j_call: TRBJ1-4; cdr3_nt: TGTGCCAGCAGGGAACAGGGGACTAATGAAAAACTGTTTTTT; cdr3_aa: CASREQGTNEKLFF
v_call: TRBV6-1; d_call: .; clone_size: .; j_call: TRBJ1-2; cdr3_nt: TGTGCCAGCAGTGATGGACAGATCTATGGCTACACCTTC; cdr3_aa: CASSDGQIYGYTF
v_call: TRBV4-1; d_call: .; clone_size: .; j_call: TRBJ1-6; cdr3_nt: TGCGCCAGCAGCCAAGAAAAGGGGAACAGGGCTACTCGTAATTCACCCCTCCACTTT; cdr3_aa: CASSQEKGNRATRNSPLHF